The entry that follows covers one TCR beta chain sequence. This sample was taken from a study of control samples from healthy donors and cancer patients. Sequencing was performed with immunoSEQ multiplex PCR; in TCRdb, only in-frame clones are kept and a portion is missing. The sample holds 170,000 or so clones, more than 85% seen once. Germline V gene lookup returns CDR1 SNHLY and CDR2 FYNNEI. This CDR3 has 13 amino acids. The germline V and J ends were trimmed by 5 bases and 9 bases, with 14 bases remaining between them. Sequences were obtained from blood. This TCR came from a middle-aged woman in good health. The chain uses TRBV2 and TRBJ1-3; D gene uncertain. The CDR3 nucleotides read TGTGCCAGCAGTCCCCAAGGTGTGGGCACCATATATTTT. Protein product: CASSPQGVGTIYF.